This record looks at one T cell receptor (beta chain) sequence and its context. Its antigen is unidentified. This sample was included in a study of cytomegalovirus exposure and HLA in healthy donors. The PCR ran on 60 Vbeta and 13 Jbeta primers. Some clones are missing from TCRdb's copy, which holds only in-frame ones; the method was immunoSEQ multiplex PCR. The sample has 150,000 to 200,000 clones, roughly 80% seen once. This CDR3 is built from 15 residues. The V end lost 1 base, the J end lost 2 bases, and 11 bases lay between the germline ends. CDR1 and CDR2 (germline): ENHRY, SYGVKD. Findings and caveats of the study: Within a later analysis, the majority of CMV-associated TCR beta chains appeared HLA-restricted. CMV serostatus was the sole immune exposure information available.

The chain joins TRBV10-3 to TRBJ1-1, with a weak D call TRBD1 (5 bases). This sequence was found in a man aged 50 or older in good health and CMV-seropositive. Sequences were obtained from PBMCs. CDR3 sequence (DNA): TGTGCCATCAGTGAGTTGGCAGGGATAAACACTGAAGCTTTCTTT. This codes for CAISELAGINTEAFF.